The 13 T cell receptor beta chains reported below all come from one sample, sequenced in a study of cytotoxic CD8 clonotypes in ibrutinib-treated CLL. Some clones are missing from TCRdb's copy, which holds only in-frame ones; the method was immunoSEQ multiplex PCR. The profile covers approximately 67,000 clones, with more than 70% appearing a single time and around 7.6% taken by the ten largest. The source material was PBMCs, sampled at disease progression, from a patient treated with ibrutinib. These receptors were taken from a human donor with chronic lymphocytic leukemia.

The chain has TRBV2 and TRBJ1-1; no clear D. Germline V CDR1 and CDR2: SNHLY, FYNNEI. V lost 3 bases to trimming and J lost 6 bases, with 11 bases between them. The CDR3 is 13 amino acids. The CDR3 loop is CASSDSLFAEAFF. In DNA form, the CDR3 reads TGTGCCAGCAGTGACTCTCTTTTCGCTGAAGCTTTCTTT.

The rearrangement joins TRBV10-2 to TRBJ1-5; TRBD1 agrees at 8 bases. The CDR3 is 13 amino acids. Germline V gene sequence: CDR1 WSHSY, CDR2 SAAADI. The V and J ends lost 11 bases and 2 bases, in that order; junction bases with no gene match: 5. CDR3 in DNA: TGCGCCTCCGCGGGACAGGGCAATCAGCCCCAGCATTTT. The encoded protein is CASAGQGNQPQHF.

The chain employs TRBV6-1 and TRBJ2-7; no clear D. The CDR3 sequence is 14 residues long. CDR1 and CDR2 from the germline V gene are MNHNS and SASEGT. Trimming shortened V by 3 bases and J by 3 bases, and 12 bases separated the two germline ends. CDR3 sequence (DNA): TGTGCCAGCAGTGAGTTTCCGAGAGACTACGAGCAGTACTTC. Its protein product is CASSEFPRDYEQYF.

J is TRBJ2-5 and V is TRBV6-6; 7 nucleotides line up with TRBD1. Germline V gene sequence: CDR1 MNHNY, CDR2 SVGAGI (reference sequence). CDR3 length: 14 amino acids. V lost 1 base, J lost 7 bases, and 6 bases stayed unmatched. The CDR3 region has the DNA TGTGCCAGCAGTTACTACAGGGGTGGGGGGACCCAGTACTTC. Amino acids: CASSYYRGGGTQYF.

The chain has TRBV4-1 and TRBJ1-1, with D hard to call. Germline V gene lookup returns CDR1 MGHRA and CDR2 YSYEKL. The CDR3 runs 15 residues. Trimming took off 0 bases at V and 4 bases at J, with 12 bases between the two ends. The CDR3 sequence is CASSQDSKGSTEAFF. DNA for the CDR3: TGCGCCAGCAGCCAAGACTCCAAGGGCAGCACTGAAGCTTTCTTT.

This clone was seen just once. The chain carries TRBV6-6 and TRBJ1-5, with TRBD1 matching 7 bases. V shed 5 bases, J shed 8 bases, and the junction held 9 bases outside the gene matches. This CDR3 has 14 residues. Germline CDR1 and CDR2: MNHNY and SVGAGI (reference sequence). In nucleotides, the CDR3 is TGTGCCAGCAGTCCCGGACAGGTGGGGAAGCCCCAGCATTTT. Its translation is CASSPGQVGKPQHF.

The chain joins TRBV11-3 to TRBJ2-1; D uncertain. The germline gives CDR1 SGHNT, CDR2 YENEEA. This CDR3 contains 13 residues. Trimming stripped 2 bases from V and 5 bases from J, with 7 bases between. CDR3: CASSLYSNNEQFF. DNA for the CDR3: TGTGCCAGCAGCTTATACAGTAACAATGAGCAGTTCTTC.

The rearrangement uses TRBV20-1 and TRBJ2-1; D gene uncertain. The CDR3 totals 11 residues. Germline V CDR1 and CDR2: DFQATT, SNEGSKA (reference sequence). V lost 3 bases and J 6 bases, leaving 6 bases between the germline ends. The CDR3 region is CSASHVNEQFF. The CDR3, as DNA: TGCAGTGCTAGCCATGTCAATGAGCAGTTCTTC.

The chain employs TRBV19 and TRBJ1-2, with a possible D match to TRBD1 (6 bases). The V gene lost 3 bases and the J gene lost 7 bases, with 15 bases spanning the gap. The CDR3 loop spans 14 amino acids. CDR1 and CDR2 from the germline V gene are LNHDA and SQIVND (reference sequence). The CDR3 DNA reads TGTGCCAGTAGTATCACAGGGTCGTGGAGTGGCTACACCTTC. This codes for CASSITGSWSGYTF.

This clone was seen once. The V gene is TRBV27, the J gene TRBJ1-5; unclear D gene. Between the trimmed V and J ends, which lost 5 bases and 0 bases, there was a span of 5 bases. CDR3 length equals 13 residues. CDR1 and CDR2 (germline): MNHEY, SMNVEV (reference sequence). CDR3 DNA: TGTGCCAGCAGTCCGTATAGCAATCAGCCCCAGCATTTT. Translated, it gives CASSPYSNQPQHF.

The chain combines TRBV28 with TRBJ1-2, with 10 bases aligning to TRBD1. CDR1 is MDHEN and CDR2 is SYDVKM in the germline V gene. V lost 6 bases and J lost 2; bases outside the gene matches: 6. The CDR3 is made up of 15 amino acids. The CDR3 here is CASRTGGVGNYGYTF. In DNA form, the CDR3 reads TGTGCCAGCAGGACAGGGGGCGTCGGAAACTATGGCTACACCTTC.

The chain uses TRBV4-2 and TRBJ2-1; weak D call: TRBD2 (6 bases). Germline V gene sequence: CDR1 LGHNA, CDR2 YNFKEQ. Between the trimmed V and J ends, which lost 1 base and 9 bases, there was a span of 16 bases. This CDR3 has 15 residues. The CDR3 sequence is CASSQVTGAAGEQFF. The DNA for the CDR3 is TGTGCCAGCAGCCAAGTTACGGGAGCTGCGGGTGAGCAGTTCTTC.

This chain links TRBV4-1 with TRBJ2-7; D is undetermined. Trimming left V 3 bases short and J 3 bases short, with 9 bases between. CDR1 and CDR2 from the germline V gene are MGHRA and YSYEKL. The CDR3 runs to 13 residues. The CDR3 is CASSQLAGYEQYF. The CDR3 region has the DNA TGCGCCAGCAGCCAGTTGGCAGGCTACGAGCAGTACTTC.